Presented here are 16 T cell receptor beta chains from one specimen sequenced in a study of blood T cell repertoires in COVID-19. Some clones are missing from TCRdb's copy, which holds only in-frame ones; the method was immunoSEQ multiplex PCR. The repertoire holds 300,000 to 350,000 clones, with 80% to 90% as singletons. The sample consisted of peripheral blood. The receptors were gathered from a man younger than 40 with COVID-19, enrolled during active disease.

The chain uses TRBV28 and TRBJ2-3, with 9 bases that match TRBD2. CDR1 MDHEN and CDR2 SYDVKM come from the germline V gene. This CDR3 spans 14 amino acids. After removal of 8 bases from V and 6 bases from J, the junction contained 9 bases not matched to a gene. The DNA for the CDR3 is TGTGCCAGCGTATCAGCGGGAGGTCAGGATACGCAGTATTTT. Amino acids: CASVSAGGQDTQYF. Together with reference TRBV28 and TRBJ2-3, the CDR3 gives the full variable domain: DVKVTQSSRYLVKRTGEKVFLECVQDMDHENMFWYRQDPGLGLRLIYFSYDVKMKEKGDIPEGYSVSREKKERFSLILESASTNQTSMYLCASVSAGGQDTQYFGPGTRLTVL.

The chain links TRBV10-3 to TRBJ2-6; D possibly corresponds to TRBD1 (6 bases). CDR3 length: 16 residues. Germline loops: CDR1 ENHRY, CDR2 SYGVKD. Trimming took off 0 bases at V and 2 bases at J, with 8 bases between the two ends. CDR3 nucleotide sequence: TGTGCCATCAGTGAGTCCCAGGGGACTGGGGCCAACGTCCTGACTTTC. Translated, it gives CAISESQGTGANVLTF.

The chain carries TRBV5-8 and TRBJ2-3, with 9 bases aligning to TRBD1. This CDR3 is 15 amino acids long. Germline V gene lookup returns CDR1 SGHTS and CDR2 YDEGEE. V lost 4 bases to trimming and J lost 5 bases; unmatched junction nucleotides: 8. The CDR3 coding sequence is TGTGCCAGCAGCCTGGGGACAGGGTCCGAAGATACGCAGTATTTT. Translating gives CASSLGTGSEDTQYF.

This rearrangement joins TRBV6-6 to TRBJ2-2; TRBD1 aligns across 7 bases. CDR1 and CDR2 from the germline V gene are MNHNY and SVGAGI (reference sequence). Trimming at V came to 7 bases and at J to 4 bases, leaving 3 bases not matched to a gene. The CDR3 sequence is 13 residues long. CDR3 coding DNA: TGTGCCAGCAAAGGACAGGCCACCGGGGAGCTGTTTTTT. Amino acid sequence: CASKGQATGELFF.

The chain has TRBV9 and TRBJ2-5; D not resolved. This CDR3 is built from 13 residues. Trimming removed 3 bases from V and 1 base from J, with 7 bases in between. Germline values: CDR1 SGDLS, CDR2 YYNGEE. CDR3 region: CASSGLSQETQYF. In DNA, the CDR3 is TGTGCCAGCAGCGGCCTTAGCCAAGAGACCCAGTACTTC.

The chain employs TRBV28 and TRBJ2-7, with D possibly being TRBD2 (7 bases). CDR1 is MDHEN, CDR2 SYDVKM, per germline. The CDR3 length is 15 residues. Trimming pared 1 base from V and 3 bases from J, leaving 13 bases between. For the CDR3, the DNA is TGTGCCAGCAGTTTATATAAGGGGGACTACTACGAGCAGTACTTC. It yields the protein CASSLYKGDYYEQYF.

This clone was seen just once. In DNA, the CDR3 is TGTGCCAGCAGCTTAGGGTCAGGATTCCCAGATACGCAGTATTTT. As protein: CASSLGSGFPDTQYF. The chain carries TRBV7-3 and TRBJ2-3; no clear D gene. The CDR3 consists of 15 residues. Germline loops: CDR1 SGHTA, CDR2 FQGTGA. The V gene lost 2 bases and the J gene lost 4 bases, with 13 bases spanning the gap.

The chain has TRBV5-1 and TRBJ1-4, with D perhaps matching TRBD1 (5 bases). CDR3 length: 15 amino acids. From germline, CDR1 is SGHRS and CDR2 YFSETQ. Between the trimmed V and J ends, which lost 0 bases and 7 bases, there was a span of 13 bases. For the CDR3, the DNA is TGCGCCAGCAGCTTGGAAGGTAGCGGGGGTGAAAAACTGTTTTTT. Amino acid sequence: CASSLEGSGGEKLFF.

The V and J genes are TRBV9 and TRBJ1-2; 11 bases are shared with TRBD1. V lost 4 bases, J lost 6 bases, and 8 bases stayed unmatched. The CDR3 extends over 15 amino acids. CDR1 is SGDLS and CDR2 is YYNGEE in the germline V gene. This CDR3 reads CASSSTPGQGDGYTF. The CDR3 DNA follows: TGTGCCAGCAGCTCAACACCGGGACAGGGGGATGGCTACACCTTC.

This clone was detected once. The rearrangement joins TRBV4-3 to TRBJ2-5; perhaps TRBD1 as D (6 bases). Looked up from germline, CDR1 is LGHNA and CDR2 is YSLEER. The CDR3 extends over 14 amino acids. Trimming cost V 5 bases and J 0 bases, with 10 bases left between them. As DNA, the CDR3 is TGCGCCAGCAGCAACAGGGTGTACCAAGAGACCCAGTACTTC. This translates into CASSNRVYQETQYF.

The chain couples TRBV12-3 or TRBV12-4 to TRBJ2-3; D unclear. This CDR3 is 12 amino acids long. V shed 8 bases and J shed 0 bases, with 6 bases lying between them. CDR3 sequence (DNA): TGTGCCAGCGGCAGTAGCACAGATACGCAGTATTTT. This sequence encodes CASGSSTDTQYF.

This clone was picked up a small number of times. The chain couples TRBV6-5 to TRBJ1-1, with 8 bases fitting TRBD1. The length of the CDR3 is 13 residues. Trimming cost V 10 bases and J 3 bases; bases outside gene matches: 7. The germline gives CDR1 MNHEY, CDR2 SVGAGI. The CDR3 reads CATKRTGYTEAFF. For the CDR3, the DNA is TGTGCCACGAAACGGACAGGGTACACTGAAGCTTTCTTT.

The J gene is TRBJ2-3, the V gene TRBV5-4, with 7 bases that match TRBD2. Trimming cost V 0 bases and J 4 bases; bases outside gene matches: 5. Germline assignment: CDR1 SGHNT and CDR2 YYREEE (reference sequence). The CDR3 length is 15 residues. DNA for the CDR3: TGTGCCAGCAGCTTGGCCTGGGGAGGGGCAGATACGCAGTATTTT. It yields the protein CASSLAWGGADTQYF.

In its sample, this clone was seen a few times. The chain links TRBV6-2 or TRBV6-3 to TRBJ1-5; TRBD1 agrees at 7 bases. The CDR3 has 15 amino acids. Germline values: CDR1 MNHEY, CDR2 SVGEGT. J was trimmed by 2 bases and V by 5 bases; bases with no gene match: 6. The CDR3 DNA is TGTGCCAGCAGTAGATATGGACAGGGCAATCAGCCCCAGCATTTT. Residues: CASSRYGQGNQPQHF.

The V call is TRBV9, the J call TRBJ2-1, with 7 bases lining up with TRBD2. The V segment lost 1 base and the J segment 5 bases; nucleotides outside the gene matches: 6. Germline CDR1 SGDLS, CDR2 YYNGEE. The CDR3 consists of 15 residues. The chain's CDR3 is CASSVLAGHDNEQFF. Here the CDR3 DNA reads TGTGCCAGCAGCGTATTAGCGGGCCACGACAATGAGCAGTTCTTC.

The CDR3 is CASSLPSGSVRSNEQFF. As DNA, the CDR3 is TGTGCCAGCAGCTTGCCTAGCGGGAGCGTTCGGAGCAATGAGCAGTTCTTC. The V call is TRBV5-5, the J call TRBJ2-1, with 10 bases that match TRBD2. The trim removed 1 base at V and 6 bases at J, leaving 10 bases unmatched. The CDR3 is 17 amino acids. CDR1 SGHKS and CDR2 YYEKEE come from the germline V gene (reference sequence).